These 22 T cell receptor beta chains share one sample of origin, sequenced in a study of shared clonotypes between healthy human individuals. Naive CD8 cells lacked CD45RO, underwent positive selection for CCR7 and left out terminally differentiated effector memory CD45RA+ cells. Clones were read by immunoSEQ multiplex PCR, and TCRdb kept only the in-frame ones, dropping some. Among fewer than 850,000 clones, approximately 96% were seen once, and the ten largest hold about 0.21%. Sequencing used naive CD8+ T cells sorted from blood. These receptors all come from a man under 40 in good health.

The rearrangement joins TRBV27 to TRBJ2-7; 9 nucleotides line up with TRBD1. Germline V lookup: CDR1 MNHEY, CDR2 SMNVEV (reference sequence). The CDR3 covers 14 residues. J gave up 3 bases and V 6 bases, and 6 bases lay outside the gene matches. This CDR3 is CASSVGTGNYEQYF. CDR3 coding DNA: TGTGCCAGCAGCGTAGGGACAGGGAACTACGAGCAGTACTTC.

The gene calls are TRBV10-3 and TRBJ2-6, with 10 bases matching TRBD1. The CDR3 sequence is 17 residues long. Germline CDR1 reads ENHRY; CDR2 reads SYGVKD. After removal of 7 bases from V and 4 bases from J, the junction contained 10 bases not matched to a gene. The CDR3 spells CAINRDRGRAGANVLTF. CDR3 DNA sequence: TGTGCCATCAACCGGGACAGGGGCCGAGCGGGGGCCAACGTCCTGACTTTC.

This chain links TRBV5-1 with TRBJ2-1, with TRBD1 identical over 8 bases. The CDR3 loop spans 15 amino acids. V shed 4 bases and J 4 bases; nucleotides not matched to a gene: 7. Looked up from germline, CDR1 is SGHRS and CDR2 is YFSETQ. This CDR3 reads CASSIGQGEYNEQFF. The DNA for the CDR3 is TGCGCCAGCAGCATCGGACAGGGAGAGTACAATGAGCAGTTCTTC.

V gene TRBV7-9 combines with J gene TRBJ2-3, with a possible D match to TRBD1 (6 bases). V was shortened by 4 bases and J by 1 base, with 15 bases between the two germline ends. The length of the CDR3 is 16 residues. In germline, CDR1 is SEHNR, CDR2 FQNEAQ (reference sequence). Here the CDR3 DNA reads TGTGCCAGCAGCTCACGGGATCGACAGGGCACAGATACGCAGTATTTT. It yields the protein CASSSRDRQGTDTQYF. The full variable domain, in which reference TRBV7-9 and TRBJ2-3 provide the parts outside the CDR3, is DTGVSQNPRHKITKRGQNVTFRCDPISEHNRLYWYRQTLGQGPEFLTYFQNEAQLEKSRLLSDRFSAERPKGSFSTLEIQRTEQGDSAMYLCASSSRDRQGTDTQYFGPGTRLTVL.

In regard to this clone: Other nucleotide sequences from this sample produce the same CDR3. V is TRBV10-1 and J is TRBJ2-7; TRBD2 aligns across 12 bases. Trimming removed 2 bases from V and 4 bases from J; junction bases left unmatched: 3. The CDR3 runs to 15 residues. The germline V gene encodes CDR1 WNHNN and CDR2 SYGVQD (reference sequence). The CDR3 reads CASSEGTSGRYEQYF. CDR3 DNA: TGCGCCAGCAGTGAGGGAACTAGCGGGAGGTACGAGCAGTACTTC.

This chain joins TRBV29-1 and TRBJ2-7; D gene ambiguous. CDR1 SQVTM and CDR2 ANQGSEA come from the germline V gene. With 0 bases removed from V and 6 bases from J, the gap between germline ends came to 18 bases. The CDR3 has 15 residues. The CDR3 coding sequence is TGCAGCGTTGAAGATCAGGTGGGTCCCTGGGGCGAGCAGTACTTC. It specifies CSVEDQVGPWGEQYF.

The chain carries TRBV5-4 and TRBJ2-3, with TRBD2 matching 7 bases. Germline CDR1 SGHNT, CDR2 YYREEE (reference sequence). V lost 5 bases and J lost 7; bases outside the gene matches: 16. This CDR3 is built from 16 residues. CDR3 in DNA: TGTGCCAGCAGGGTTATGGTGGCGGGAGAGGTCTATACGCAGTATTTT. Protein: CASRVMVAGEVYTQYF.

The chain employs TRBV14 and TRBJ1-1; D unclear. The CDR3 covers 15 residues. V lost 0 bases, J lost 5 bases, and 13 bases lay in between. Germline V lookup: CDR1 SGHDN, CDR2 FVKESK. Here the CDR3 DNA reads TGTGCCAGCAGCCAAGATATCCGGTCGTATACTGAAGCTTTCTTT. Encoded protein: CASSQDIRSYTEAFF.

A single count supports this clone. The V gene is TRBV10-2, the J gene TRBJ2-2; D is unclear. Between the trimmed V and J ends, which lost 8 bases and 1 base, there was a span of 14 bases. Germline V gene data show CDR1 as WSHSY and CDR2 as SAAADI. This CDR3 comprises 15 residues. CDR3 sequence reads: CASGVSTQNTGELFF. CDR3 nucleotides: TGCGCCAGCGGGGTTTCCACGCAGAACACCGGGGAGCTGTTTTTT.

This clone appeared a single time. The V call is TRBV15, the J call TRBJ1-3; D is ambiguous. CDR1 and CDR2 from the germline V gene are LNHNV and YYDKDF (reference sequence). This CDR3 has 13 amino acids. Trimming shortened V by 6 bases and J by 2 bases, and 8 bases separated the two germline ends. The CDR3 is CATSDQAGNTIYF. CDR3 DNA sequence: TGTGCCACCAGTGACCAGGCTGGAAACACCATATATTTT.

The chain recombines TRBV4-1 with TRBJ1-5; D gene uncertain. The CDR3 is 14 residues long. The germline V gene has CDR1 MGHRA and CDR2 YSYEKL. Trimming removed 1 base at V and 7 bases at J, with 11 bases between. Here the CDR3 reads CASSQVGFNQPQHF. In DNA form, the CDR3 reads TGCGCCAGCAGCCAAGTGGGTTTTAACCAGCCCCAGCATTTT.

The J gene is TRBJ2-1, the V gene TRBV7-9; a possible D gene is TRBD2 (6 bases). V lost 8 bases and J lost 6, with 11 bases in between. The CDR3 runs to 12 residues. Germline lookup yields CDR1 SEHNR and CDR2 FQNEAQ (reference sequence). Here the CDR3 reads CASAPGGNEQFF. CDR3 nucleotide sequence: TGTGCCAGCGCACCCGGGGGCAATGAGCAGTTCTTC.

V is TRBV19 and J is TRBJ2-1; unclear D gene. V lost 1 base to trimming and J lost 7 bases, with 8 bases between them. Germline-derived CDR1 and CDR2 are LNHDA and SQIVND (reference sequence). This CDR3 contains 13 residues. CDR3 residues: CASSIGTFNEQFF. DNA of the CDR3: TGTGCCAGTAGTATAGGCACGTTTAATGAGCAGTTCTTC. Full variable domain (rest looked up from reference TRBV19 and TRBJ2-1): DGGITQSPKYLFRKEGQNVTLSCEQNLNHDAMYWYRQDPGQGLRLIYYSQIVNDFQKGDIAEGYSVSREKKESFPLTVTSAQKNPTAFYLCASSIGTFNEQFFGPGTRLTVL.

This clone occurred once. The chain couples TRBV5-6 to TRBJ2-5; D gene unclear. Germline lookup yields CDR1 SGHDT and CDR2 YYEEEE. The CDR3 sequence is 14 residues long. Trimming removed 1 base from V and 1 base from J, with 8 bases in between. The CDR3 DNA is TGTGCCAGCAGCTTGAAGGACGGCCAAGAGACCCAGTACTTC. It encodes CASSLKDGQETQYF.

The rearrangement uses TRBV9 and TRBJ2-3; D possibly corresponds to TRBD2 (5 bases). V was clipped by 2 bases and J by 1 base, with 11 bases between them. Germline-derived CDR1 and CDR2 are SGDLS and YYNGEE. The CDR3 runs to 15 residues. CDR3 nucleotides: TGTGCCAGCAGCGTTAGCGCCCCCCGCACAGATACGCAGTATTTT. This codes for CASSVSAPRTDTQYF.

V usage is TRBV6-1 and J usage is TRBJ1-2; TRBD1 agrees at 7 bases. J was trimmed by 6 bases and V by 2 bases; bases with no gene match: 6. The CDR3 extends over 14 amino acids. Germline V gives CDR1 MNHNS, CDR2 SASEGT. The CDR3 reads CASSERDRRDGYTF. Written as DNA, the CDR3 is TGTGCCAGCAGTGAAAGGGACAGAAGGGATGGCTACACCTTC.

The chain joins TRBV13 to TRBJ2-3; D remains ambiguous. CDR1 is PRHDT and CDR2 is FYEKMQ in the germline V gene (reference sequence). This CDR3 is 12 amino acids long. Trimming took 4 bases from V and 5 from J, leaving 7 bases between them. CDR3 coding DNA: TGTGCCAGCAGCTCCACTCGAGATACGCAGTATTTT. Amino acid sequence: CASSSTRDTQYF.

CDR3 region: CAISPRQVGQPQHF. In DNA form, the CDR3 reads TGTGCCATCAGTCCCCGACAGGTGGGTCAGCCCCAGCATTTT. The chain combines TRBV10-3 with TRBJ1-5, with a weak D call TRBD1 (6 bases). Germline loops: CDR1 ENHRY, CDR2 SYGVKD. This CDR3 comprises 14 residues. V gave up 5 bases and J gave up 6 bases, with 14 bases separating them.

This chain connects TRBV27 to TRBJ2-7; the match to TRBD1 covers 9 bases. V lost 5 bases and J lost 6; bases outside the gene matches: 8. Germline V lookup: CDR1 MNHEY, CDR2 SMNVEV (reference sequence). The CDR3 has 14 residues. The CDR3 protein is CASSHDQTGGEQYF. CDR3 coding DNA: TGTGCCAGCAGTCATGACCAGACAGGGGGCGAGCAGTACTTC.

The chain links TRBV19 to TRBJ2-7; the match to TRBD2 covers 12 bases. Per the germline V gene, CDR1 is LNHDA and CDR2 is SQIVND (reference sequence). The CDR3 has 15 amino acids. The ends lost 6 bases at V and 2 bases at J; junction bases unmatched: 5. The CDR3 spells CASSPGLAGTYEQYF. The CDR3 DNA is TGTGCCAGTAGCCCCGGACTAGCGGGAACCTACGAGCAGTACTTC.

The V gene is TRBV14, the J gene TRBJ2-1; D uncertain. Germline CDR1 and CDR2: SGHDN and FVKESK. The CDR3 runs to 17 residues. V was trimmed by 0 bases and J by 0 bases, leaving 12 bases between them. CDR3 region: CASSQEFKASSYNEQFF. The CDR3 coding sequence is TGTGCCAGCAGCCAAGAGTTTAAGGCGAGCTCCTACAATGAGCAGTTCTTC.

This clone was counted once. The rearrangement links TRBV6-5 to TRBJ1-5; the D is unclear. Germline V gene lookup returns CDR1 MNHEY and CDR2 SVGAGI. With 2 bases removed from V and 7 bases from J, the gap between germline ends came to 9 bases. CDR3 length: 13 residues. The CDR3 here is CASSYGFGQPQHF. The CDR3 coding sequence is TGTGCCAGCAGTTACGGGTTCGGACAGCCCCAGCATTTT.